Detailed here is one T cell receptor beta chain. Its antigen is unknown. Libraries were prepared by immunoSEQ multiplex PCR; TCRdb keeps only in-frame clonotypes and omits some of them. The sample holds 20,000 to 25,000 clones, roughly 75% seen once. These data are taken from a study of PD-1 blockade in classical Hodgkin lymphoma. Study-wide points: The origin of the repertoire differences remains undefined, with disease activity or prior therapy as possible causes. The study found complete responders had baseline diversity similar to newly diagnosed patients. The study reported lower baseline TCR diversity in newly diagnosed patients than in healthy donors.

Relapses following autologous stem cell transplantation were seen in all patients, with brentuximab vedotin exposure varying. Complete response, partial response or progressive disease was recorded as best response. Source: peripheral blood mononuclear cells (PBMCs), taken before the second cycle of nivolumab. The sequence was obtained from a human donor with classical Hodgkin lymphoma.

CDR3 nucleotide sequence: TGTGCCAGCAGCTTAATACAGAACACTGAAGCTTTCTTT. Its protein is CASSLIQNTEAFF. The chain uses TRBV7-8 and TRBJ1-1, with D hard to call. The CDR3 spans 13 residues. The germline gives CDR1 SGHVS, CDR2 FQNEAQ. V gave up 2 bases and J gave up 1 base, with 5 bases separating them.